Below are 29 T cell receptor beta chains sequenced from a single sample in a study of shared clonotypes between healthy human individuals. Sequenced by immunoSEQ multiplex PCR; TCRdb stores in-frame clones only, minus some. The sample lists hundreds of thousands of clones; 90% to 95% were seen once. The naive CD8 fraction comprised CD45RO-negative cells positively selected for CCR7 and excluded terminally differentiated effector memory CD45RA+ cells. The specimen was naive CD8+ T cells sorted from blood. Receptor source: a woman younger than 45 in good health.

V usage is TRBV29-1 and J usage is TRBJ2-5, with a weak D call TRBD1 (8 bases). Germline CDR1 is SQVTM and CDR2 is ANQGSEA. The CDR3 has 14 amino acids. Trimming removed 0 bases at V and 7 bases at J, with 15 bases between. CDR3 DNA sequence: TGCAGCGTTGAAGAAGGCACAGGGGGGGGGACCCAGTACTTC. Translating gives CSVEEGTGGGTQYF. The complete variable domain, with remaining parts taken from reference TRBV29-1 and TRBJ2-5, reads SAVISQKPSRDICQRGTSLTIQCQVDSQVTMMFWYRQQPGQSLTLIATANQGSEATYESGFVIDKFPISRPNLTFSTLTVSNMSPEDSSIYLCSVEEGTGGGTQYFGPGTRLLVL.

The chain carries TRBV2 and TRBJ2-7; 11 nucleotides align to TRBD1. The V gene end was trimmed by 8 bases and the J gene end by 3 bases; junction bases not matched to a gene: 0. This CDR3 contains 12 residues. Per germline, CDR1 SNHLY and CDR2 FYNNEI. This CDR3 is CASGTGGYEQYF. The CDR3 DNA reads TGTGCCAGCGGGACAGGGGGCTACGAGCAGTACTTC. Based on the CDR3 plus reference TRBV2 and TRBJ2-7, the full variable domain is EPEVTQTPSHQVTQMGQEVILRCVPISNHLYFYWYRQILGQKVEFLVSFYNNEISEKSEIFDDQFSVERPDGSNFTLKIRSTKLEDSAMYFCASGTGGYEQYFGPGTRLTVT.

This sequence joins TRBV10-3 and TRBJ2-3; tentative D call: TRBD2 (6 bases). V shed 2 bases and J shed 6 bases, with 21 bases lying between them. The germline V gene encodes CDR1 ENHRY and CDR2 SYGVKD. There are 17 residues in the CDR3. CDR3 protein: CAISEVTGTYGPDTQYF. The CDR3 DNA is TGTGCCATCAGTGAGGTGACGGGGACTTATGGGCCCGATACGCAGTATTTT.

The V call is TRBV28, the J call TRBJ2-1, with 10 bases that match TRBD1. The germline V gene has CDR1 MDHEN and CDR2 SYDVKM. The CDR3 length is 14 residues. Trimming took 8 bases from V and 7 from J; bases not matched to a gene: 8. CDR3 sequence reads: CASESGTGENEQFF. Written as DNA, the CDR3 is TGTGCCAGCGAATCCGGGACAGGGGAAAATGAGCAGTTCTTC.

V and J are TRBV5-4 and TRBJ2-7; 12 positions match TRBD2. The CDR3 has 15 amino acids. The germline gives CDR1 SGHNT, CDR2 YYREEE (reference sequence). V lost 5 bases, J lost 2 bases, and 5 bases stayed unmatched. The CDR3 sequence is CASSPGTSGPYEQYF. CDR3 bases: TGTGCCAGCAGTCCTGGGACTAGCGGGCCCTACGAGCAGTACTTC.

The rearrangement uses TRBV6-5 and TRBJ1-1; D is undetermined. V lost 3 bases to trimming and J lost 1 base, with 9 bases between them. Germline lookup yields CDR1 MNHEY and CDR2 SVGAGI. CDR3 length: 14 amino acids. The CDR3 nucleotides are TGTGCCAGCAGTTATCCCAAGGGGAACACTGAAGCTTTCTTT. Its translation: CASSYPKGNTEAFF.

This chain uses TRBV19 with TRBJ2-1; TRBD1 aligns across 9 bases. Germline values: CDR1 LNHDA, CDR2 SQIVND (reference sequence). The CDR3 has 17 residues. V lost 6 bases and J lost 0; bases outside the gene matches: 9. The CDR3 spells CASSFDRGISSYNEQFF. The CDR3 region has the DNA TGTGCCAGTAGCTTCGACAGGGGGATAAGCTCCTACAATGAGCAGTTCTTC. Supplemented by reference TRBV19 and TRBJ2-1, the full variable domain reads DGGITQSPKYLFRKEGQNVTLSCEQNLNHDAMYWYRQDPGQGLRLIYYSQIVNDFQKGDIAEGYSVSREKKESFPLTVTSAQKNPTAFYLCASSFDRGISSYNEQFFGPGTRLTVL.

DNA of the CDR3: TGCGCCAGCAGCACTAGCGGGCCGGATACGCAGTATTTT. It yields the protein CASSTSGPDTQYF. The chain joins TRBV10-1 to TRBJ2-3; 9 positions match TRBD2. Germline trimming cut 6 bases from V and 6 bases from J; bases unmatched to any gene: 4. Germline CDR1 WNHNN, CDR2 SYGVQD (reference sequence). The CDR3 is 13 amino acids.

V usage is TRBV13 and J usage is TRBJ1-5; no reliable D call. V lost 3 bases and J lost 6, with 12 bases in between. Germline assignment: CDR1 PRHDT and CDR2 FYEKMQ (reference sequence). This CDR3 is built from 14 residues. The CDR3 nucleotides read TGTGCCAGCAGCTTCGGGTCCGCAGGTCAGCCCCAGCATTTT. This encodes CASSFGSAGQPQHF.

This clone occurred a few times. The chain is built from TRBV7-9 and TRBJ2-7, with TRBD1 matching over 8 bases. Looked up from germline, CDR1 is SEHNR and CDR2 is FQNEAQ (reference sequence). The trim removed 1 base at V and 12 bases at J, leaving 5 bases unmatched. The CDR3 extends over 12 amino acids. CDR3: CASSLGGQVPYF. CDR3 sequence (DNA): TGTGCCAGCAGCTTAGGGGGACAGGTACCGTACTTC.

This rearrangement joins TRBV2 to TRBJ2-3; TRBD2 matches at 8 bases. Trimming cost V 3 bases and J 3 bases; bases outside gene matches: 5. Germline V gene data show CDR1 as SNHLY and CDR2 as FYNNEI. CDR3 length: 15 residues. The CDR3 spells CASSDRTSSTDTQYF. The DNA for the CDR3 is TGTGCCAGCAGTGACCGGACTAGCAGTACAGATACGCAGTATTTT.

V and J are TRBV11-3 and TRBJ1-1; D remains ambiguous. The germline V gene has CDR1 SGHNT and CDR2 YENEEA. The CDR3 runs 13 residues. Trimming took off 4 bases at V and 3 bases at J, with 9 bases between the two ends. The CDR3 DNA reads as TGTGCCAGCAGCTCAAGCCGGGACACTGAAGCTTTCTTT. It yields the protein CASSSSRDTEAFF.

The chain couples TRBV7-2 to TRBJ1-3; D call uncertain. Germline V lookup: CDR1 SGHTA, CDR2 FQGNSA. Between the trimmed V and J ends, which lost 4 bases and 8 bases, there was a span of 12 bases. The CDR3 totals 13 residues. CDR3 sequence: CASSSDAGDTIYF. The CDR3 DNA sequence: TGTGCCAGCAGCTCGGACGCCGGGGACACCATATATTTT.

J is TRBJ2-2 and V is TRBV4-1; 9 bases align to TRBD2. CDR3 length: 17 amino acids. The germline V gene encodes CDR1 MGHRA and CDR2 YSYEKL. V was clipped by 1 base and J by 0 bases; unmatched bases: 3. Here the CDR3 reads CASSQGREGANTGELFF. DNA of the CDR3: TGCGCCAGCAGCCAAGGGCGGGAGGGAGCGAACACCGGGGAGCTGTTTTTT.

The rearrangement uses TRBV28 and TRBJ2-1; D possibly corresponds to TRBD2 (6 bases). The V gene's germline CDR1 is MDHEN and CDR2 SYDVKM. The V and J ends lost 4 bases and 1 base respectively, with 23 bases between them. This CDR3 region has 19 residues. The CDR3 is CASSSTVGVGGSSYNEQFF. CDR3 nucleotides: TGTGCCAGCAGTTCGACCGTGGGGGTTGGGGGGAGTTCCTACAATGAGCAGTTCTTC.

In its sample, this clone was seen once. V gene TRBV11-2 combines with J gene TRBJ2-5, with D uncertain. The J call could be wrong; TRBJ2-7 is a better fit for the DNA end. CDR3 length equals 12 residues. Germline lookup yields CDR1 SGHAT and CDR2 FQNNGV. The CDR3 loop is CASSSIGYEQYF. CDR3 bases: TGTGCCAGCAGCTCCATAGGCTACGAGCAGTACTTC.

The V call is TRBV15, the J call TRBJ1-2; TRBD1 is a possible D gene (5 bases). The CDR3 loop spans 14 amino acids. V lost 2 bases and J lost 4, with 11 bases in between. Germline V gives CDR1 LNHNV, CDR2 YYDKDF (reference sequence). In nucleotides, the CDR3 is TGTGCCACCAGCAGAAAACTGGACACCTATGGCTACACCTTC. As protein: CATSRKLDTYGYTF.

The CDR3 protein is CASSLAGETQYF. Here the CDR3 DNA reads TGTGCCAGCAGCTTAGCTGGAGAGACCCAGTACTTC. This chain connects TRBV7-6 to TRBJ2-5; D gene uncertain. The CDR3 is made up of 12 amino acids. V lost 0 bases, J lost 4 bases, and 3 bases lay in between. Germline CDR1 is SGHVS and CDR2 is FNYEAQ.

DNA of the CDR3: TGTGCCAGCAGTGATATCGGGAACTCCTACGAGCAGTACTTC. Its translation is CASSDIGNSYEQYF. The chain joins TRBV2 to TRBJ2-7; D might be TRBD2 (5 bases). The CDR3 covers 14 residues. CDR1 and CDR2 (germline): SNHLY, FYNNEI. V shed 3 bases and J shed 0 bases, with 9 bases lying between them.

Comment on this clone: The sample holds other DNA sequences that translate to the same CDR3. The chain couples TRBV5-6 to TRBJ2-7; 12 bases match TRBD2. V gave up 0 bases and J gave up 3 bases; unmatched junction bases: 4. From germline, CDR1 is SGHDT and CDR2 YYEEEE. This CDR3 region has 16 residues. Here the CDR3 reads CASSLETSGRYYEQYF. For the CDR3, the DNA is TGTGCCAGCAGCTTGGAAACTAGCGGGAGGTACTACGAGCAGTACTTC.

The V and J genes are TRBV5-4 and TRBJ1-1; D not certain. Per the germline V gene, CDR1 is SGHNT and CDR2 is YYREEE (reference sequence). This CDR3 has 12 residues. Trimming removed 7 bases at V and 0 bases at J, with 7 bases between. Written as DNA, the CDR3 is TGTGCCAGCGAAGGGTTGAACACTGAAGCTTTCTTT. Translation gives CASEGLNTEAFF.

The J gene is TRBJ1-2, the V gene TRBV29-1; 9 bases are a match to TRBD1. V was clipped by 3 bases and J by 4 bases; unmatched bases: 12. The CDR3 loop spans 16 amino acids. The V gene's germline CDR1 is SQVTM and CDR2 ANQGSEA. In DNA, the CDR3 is TGCAGCGTTGAGGATGGCCGGACAGGGGCGGGCTATGGCTACACCTTC. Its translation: CSVEDGRTGAGYGYTF.

In nucleotides, the CDR3 is TGCGCCAGCAGCCAAGGGGGAACTCCCTACGAGCAGTACTTC. It specifies CASSQGGTPYEQYF. The chain recombines TRBV4-1 with TRBJ2-7; no firm D call. V shed 1 base and J shed 2 bases, with 9 bases lying between them. This CDR3 is built from 14 residues. Germline-derived CDR1 and CDR2 are MGHRA and YSYEKL.

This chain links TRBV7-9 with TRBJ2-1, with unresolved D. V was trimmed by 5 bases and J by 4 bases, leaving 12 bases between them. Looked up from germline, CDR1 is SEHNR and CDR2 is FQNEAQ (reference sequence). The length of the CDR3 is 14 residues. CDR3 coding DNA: TGTGCCAGCAGCCCTCAAGACCTATACAATGAGCAGTTCTTC. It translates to CASSPQDLYNEQFF.

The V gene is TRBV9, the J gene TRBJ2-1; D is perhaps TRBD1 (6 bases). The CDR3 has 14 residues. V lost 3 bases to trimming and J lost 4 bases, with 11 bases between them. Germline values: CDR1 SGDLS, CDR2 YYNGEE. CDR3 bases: TGTGCCAGCAGCGCGACAGGCGTATACAATGAGCAGTTCTTC. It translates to CASSATGVYNEQFF. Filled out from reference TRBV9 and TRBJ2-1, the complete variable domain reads DSGVTQTPKHLITATGQRVTLRCSPRSGDLSVYWYQQSLDQGLQFLIQYYNGEERAKGNILERFSAQQFPDLHSELNLSSLELGDSALYFCASSATGVYNEQFFGPGTRLTVL.

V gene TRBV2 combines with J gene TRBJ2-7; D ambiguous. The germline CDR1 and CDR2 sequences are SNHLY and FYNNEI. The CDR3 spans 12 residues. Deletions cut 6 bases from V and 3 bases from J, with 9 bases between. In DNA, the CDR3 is TGTGCCAGCAGAGAGACGGACTACGAGCAGTACTTC. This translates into CASRETDYEQYF.

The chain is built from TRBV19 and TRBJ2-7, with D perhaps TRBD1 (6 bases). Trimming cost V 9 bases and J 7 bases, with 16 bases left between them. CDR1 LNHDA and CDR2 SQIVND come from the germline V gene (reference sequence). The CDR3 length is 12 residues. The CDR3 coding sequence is TGTGCCAGGGGGGCGGACCGCTTAGAGCAGTACTTC. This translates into CARGADRLEQYF.

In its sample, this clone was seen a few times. The CDR3 bases are TGCGCCAGCAGCTTGACAGGGGTTAACTATGGCTACACCTTC. Its translation is CASSLTGVNYGYTF. J is TRBJ1-2 and V is TRBV5-1, with 7 nucleotides matching TRBD1. In germline, CDR1 is SGHRS, CDR2 YFSETQ. Germline trimming cut 1 base from V and 1 base from J; bases unmatched to any gene: 1. The CDR3 length is 14 residues. Together with reference TRBV5-1 and TRBJ1-2, the CDR3 gives the full variable domain: KAGVTQTPRYLIKTRGQQVTLSCSPISGHRSVSWYQQTPGQGLQFLFEYFSETQRNKGNFPGRFSGRQFSNSRSEMNVSTLELGDSALYLCASSLTGVNYGYTFGSGTRLTVV.

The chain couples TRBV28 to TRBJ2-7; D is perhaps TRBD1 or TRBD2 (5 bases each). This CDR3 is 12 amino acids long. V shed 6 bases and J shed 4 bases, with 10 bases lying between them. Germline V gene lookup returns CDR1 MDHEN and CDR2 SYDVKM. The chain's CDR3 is CASRGEGYEQYF. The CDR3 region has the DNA TGTGCCAGCAGGGGAGAGGGGTACGAGCAGTACTTC. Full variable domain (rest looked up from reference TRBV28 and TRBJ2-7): DVKVTQSSRYLVKRTGEKVFLECVQDMDHENMFWYRQDPGLGLRLIYFSYDVKMKEKGDIPEGYSVSREKKERFSLILESASTNQTSMYLCASRGEGYEQYFGPGTRLTVT.